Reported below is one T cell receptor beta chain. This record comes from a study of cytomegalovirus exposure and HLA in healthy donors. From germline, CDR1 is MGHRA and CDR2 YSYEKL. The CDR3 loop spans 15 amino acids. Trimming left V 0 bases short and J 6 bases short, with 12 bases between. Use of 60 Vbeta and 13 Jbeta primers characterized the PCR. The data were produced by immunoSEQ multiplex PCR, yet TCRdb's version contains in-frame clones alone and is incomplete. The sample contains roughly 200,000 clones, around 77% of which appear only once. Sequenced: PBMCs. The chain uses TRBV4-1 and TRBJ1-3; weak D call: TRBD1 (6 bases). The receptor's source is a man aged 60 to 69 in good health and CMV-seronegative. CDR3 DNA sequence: TGCGCCAGCAGCCAAGATGTTACAGGGCTAAACACCATATATTTT. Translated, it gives CASSQDVTGLNTIYF.